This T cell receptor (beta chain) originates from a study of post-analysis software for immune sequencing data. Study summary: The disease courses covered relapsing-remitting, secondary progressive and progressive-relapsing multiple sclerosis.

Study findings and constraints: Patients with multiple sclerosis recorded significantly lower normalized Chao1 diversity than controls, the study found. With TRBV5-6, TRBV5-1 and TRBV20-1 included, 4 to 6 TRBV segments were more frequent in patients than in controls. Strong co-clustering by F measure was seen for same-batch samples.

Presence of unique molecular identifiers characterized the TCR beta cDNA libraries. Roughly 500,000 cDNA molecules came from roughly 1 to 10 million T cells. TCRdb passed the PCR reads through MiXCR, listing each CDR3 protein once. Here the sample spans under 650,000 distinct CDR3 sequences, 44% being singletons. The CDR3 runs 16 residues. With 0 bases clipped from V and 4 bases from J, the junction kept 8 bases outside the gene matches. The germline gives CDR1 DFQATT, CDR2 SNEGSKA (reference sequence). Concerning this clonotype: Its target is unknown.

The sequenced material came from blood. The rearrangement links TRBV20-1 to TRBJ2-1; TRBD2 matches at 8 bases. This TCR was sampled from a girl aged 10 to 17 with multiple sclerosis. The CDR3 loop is CSARDLYERGYNEQFF. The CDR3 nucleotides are TGCAGTGCTAGAGATCTGTACGAGCGGGGGTACAATGAGCAGTTCTTC.